This TCR beta chain was recorded in a study of shared clonotypes between healthy human individuals. The study, taken as a whole, reports: Memory subsets generally showed smaller estimated richness than naive subsets did. The low donor count limited represented genetic and exposure-history diversity. Of the naive CD4 clonotypes, roughly 5.2% were shared across several donors.

Generated by immunoSEQ multiplex PCR, the TCRdb table keeps only in-frame clones and is missing some. This sample carries fewer than 3 million clones, about 90% of them seen once, and the ten largest clones take around 0.35%. Notes on this clone: Antigen unknown.

This clonotype was sampled from a man between 18 and 35 years old in good health. Some clones in this sample may be carry-over from other donors' samples. Input material: naive CD4+ T cells from PBMCs. The subset was: CD45RA+ positively selected.

CDR3 sequence: CASSGGALAEAFF. The CDR3 DNA reads as TGTGCCAGCAGTGGGGGGGCGCTCGCTGAAGCTTTCTTT. The rearrangement links TRBV5-4 to TRBJ1-1, with a possible D match to TRBD1 (6 bases). CDR3 length equals 13 residues. Per germline, CDR1 SGHNT and CDR2 YYREEE (reference sequence). Trimming removed 5 bases from V and 6 bases from J, with 14 bases in between.